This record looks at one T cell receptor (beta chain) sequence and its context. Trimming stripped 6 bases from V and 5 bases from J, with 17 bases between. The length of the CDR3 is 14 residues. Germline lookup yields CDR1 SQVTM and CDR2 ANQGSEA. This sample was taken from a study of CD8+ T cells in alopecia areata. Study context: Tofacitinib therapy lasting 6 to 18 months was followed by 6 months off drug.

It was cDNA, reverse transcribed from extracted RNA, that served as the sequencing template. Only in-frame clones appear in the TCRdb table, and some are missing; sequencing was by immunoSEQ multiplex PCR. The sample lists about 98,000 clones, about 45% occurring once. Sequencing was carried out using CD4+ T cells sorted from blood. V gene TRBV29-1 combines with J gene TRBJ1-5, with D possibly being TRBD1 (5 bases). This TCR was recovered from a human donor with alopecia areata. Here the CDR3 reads CSVEIQGRDQPQHF. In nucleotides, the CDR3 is TGCAGCGTGGAAATCCAGGGCCGCGATCAGCCCCAGCATTTT.